The 30 T cell receptor beta chains below all came from one sample that was sequenced in a study of T cells in women clearing cervical HPV infection. The repertoire was sequenced with immunoSEQ multiplex PCR; TCRdb's copy has only in-frame clones and lacks some. In all, the sample yields 20,000 to 25,000 clones. Sequencing input: blood buffy coat. The receptors were sampled from a woman between 18 and 75 years old with a cervical HPV16 infection that either progressed to CIN3+ or cleared (not recorded which).

CDR3 loop: CASSPEGHSGNTIYF. The sequenced part of the CDR3 DNA is TGTGCCAGCAGCCCAGAGGGACATTCTGGAAACACC. V usage is TRBV11-3 and J usage is TRBJ1-3; D is perhaps TRBD1 (6 bases). Sequencing ends 3 residues short of the CDR3 end; the germline J gene provides the rest. Germline V gene lookup returns CDR1 SGHNT and CDR2 YENEEA. Trimming left V 5 bases short and J 1 base short, with 12 bases between. The CDR3 length is 15 residues.

About this clone itself: Read sequence stops 3 residues before the CDR3 end, and the germline J gene provides the missing end. The chain carries TRBV5-1 and TRBJ2-7, with 9 bases that match TRBD1. V dropped 4 bases and J dropped 1; count of bases not matched to a gene: 9. CDR1 is SGHRS and CDR2 is YFSETQ in the germline V gene. The CDR3 covers 16 residues. The CDR3 bases that were read are TGCGCCAGCAGCAGGACAGGGGTAAGGGGGTCCTACGAG. As protein: CASSRTGVRGSYE. The full CDR3 sequence reads CASSRTGVRGSYEQYF.

CDR3 DNA (partial): TGTGCCAGTAGGGGTCGAGGGTCTGAA. This sequence encodes CASRGRGSE. The whole CDR3 region reads CASRGRGSEAFF. The V call is TRBV19, the J call TRBJ1-1; unclear D gene. The read terminates 3 residues before the CDR3 end, so the remaining end is supplied by the germline J gene. The CDR3 totals 12 residues. V lost 6 bases and J 6 bases, leaving 11 bases between the germline ends. Germline values: CDR1 LNHDA, CDR2 SQIVND (reference sequence).

A remark on this clone: Coverage ceases 3 residues before the CDR3 finishes, and the germline J gene fills in the end. V gene TRBV20-1 combines with J gene TRBJ2-7; TRBD2 aligns across 8 bases. The V and J ends lost 0 bases and 1 base, in that order; junction bases with no gene match: 11. The CDR3 consists of 17 residues. Germline CDR1 and CDR2: DFQATT and SNEGSKA (reference sequence). CDR3 DNA (partial): TGCAGTGCTAGAGATCGGGGGGTTAGCGGGATATCCTACGAG. It yields the protein CSARDRGVSGISYE. The CDR3 reads in full as CSARDRGVSGISYEQYF.

Remarks on this clone: The CDR3 end lies 3 residues beyond the end of the read and is filled in from the germline J gene. The chain links TRBV19 to TRBJ1-5; a weak D match, TRBD1 (5 bases). V lost 7 bases and J lost 7, with 20 bases in between. CDR3 length equals 15 residues. Looked up from germline, CDR1 is LNHDA and CDR2 is SQIVND (reference sequence). The sequenced CDR3 bases are TGTGCCAGTAACCAACCCCAGGGATCAGGCCAGCCC. It encodes CASNQPQGSGQP. The complete CDR3 sequence is CASNQPQGSGQPQHF.

Details on this clone: Read sequence stops 3 residues before the CDR3 end, and the germline J gene provides the missing end. The chain joins TRBV30 to TRBJ2-5, with 10 nucleotides matching TRBD2. The length of the CDR3 is 16 residues. Losses at the gene ends were 4 bases for V and 2 bases for J; bases not matched to a gene: 10. Germline CDR1 is GTSNPN and CDR2 is SVGIG (reference sequence). The covered CDR3 bases are TGTGCCTGGACCATTGGACTAGCGGCTGGACAAGAGACC. Translation: CAWTIGLAAGQET. The entire CDR3 reads CAWTIGLAAGQETQYF.

As to this clone: The read ends 3 residues shy of where the CDR3 ends; the end is completed using the germline J gene. The V and J genes are TRBV19 and TRBJ1-2; D is uncertain. V lost 3 bases to trimming and J lost 3 bases, with 8 bases between them. Looked up from germline, CDR1 is LNHDA and CDR2 is SQIVND (reference sequence). CDR3 length: 13 amino acids. Incomplete CDR3 DNA: TGTGCCAGTAGTATCGGAACAGACTATGGC. The encoded protein is CASSIGTDYG. The full CDR3 protein is CASSIGTDYGYTF.

In regard to this clone: The CDR3 extends 3 residues past the end of the read, so its final part is completed from the germline J gene. The chain joins TRBV18 to TRBJ1-2, with 8 bases lining up with TRBD1. Germline CDR1 and CDR2: KGHSH and LQKENI. The CDR3 spans 14 residues. V shed 3 bases, J shed 5 bases, and the junction held 5 bases outside the gene matches. This CDR3 reads CASSPLDREYGYTF. The covered CDR3 bases are TGTGCCAGCTCACCTCTGGACAGGGAGTATGGC.

Concerning this clone: Read data end 3 residues before the CDR3 end; the end is taken from the germline J gene. The chain recombines TRBV29-1 with TRBJ1-3, with 9 bases aligning to TRBD1. In germline, CDR1 is SQVTM, CDR2 ANQGSEA. The V gene end was trimmed by 4 bases and the J gene end by 0 bases; junction bases not matched to a gene: 4. The CDR3 loop spans 15 amino acids. CDR3 DNA (partial): TGCAGCGTTGTAGGGGACAGGGTCTCTGGAAACACC. Amino acids: CSVVGDRVSGNT. The complete CDR3 reads CSVVGDRVSGNTIYF.

The CDR3 spells CSAADTSYEQYF. The DNA read from the CDR3 is TGCAGTGCCGCGGACACATCCTACGAG. V and J are TRBV20-1 and TRBJ2-7; D possibly corresponds to TRBD1 (5 bases). The read finishes 3 residues shy of the CDR3 end, and the germline J gene is used to complete it. Germline V CDR1 and CDR2: DFQATT, SNEGSKA (reference sequence). This CDR3 spans 12 amino acids. The ends were cut back, 6 bases at V and 1 base at J, with 10 bases in the middle.

About this clone itself: The read comes to an end 3 residues before the CDR3 does, leaving the germline J gene to fill in the end. V is TRBV30 and J is TRBJ1-1, with 9 bases aligning to TRBD1. V trimming: 0 bases; J trimming: 5 bases; junction bases outside the gene matches: 4. There are 14 residues in the CDR3. Per the germline V gene, CDR1 is GTSNPN and CDR2 is SVGIG (reference sequence). CDR3 DNA (partial): TGTGCCTGGAGTGTACGACAGGGGGATACTGAA. Translation: CAWSVRQGDTE. The whole CDR3 sequence is CAWSVRQGDTEAFF. Full variable domain (missing parts from reference TRBV30 and TRBJ1-1): SQTIHQWPATLVQPVGSPLSLECTVEGTSNPNLYWYRQAAGRGLQLLFYSVGIGQISSEVPQNLSASRPQDRQFILSSKKLLLSDSGFYLCAWSVRQGDTEAFFGQGTRLTVV.

Notes on this clone: The CDR3 end falls 3 residues outside the read, so it is completed with the germline J gene. The V and J genes are TRBV28 and TRBJ1-2; 7 bases are shared with TRBD1. The CDR3 runs 13 residues. From germline, CDR1 is MDHEN and CDR2 SYDVKM. The CDR3 region is CASSPQTGLDYTF. The CDR3 DNA, read in part, is TGTGCCAGCAGTCCCCAGACAGGGTTGGAC.

On this clone: With the read ending 3 residues before the CDR3 end, the germline J gene is used to fill in that end. V usage is TRBV30 and J usage is TRBJ1-4, with 9 bases that match TRBD1. The germline gives CDR1 GTSNPN, CDR2 SVGIG (reference sequence). The CDR3 runs to 15 residues. V shed 0 bases, J shed 6 bases, and the junction held 5 bases outside the gene matches. Incomplete CDR3 DNA: TGTGCCTGGAGTGTACTCGACAGGGGGGATGAAAAA. This codes for CAWSVLDRGDEK. The entire CDR3 is CAWSVLDRGDEKLFF.

On this clone: The missing CDR3 end, 3 residues past where the read stops, is filled in from the germline J gene. The J gene is TRBJ1-1, the V gene TRBV10-2; the match to TRBD1 covers 9 bases. In germline, CDR1 is WSHSY, CDR2 SAAADI. This CDR3 is 14 amino acids long. V was clipped by 9 bases and J by 5 bases; unmatched bases: 10. CDR3 protein: CASQQGAVGTEAFF. CDR3 bases read: TGCGCCAGTCAACAGGGGGCGGTCGGAACTGAA.

Remarks on this clone: The read ends 3 residues shy of where the CDR3 ends; the end is completed using the germline J gene. The chain joins TRBV2 to TRBJ2-3; no clear D gene. This CDR3 is built from 14 residues. Germline CDR1 is SNHLY and CDR2 is FYNNEI. V was cut by 5 bases and J by 6 bases, with 15 bases left in between. The covered CDR3 bases are TGTGCCAGCAGTCGCAACTCCCCGGTGGATACG. It specifies CASSRNSPVDT. In full, the CDR3 is CASSRNSPVDTQYF.

A word on this clone: The DNA ends 3 residues before the CDR3 does, and the rest of the CDR3 is filled in from the germline J gene. The chain is built from TRBV6-4 and TRBJ2-1, with TRBD2 identical over 9 bases. The CDR3 consists of 15 residues. V shed 5 bases and J 5 bases; nucleotides not matched to a gene: 7. CDR1 MRHNA and CDR2 SNTAGT come from the germline V gene. The sequenced CDR3 bases are TGTGCCAGCAGTAGAGGGGCTAGCGGGGACAATGAG. Amino acid sequence: CASSRGASGDNE. The CDR3 as a whole reads CASSRGASGDNEQFF.

Of note for this clone: The missing CDR3 end, 3 residues past where the read stops, is filled in from the germline J gene. The chain uses TRBV10-3 and TRBJ2-3; unclear D gene. CDR1 is ENHRY, CDR2 SYGVKD, per germline. The CDR3 contains 15 residues. Trimming pared 6 bases from V and 0 bases from J, leaving 13 bases between. The CDR3 reads CAIRGPVASTDTQYF. The CDR3 DNA, read in part, is TGTGCCATCAGAGGGCCAGTGGCGAGCACAGATACG.

About this clone: Read sequence stops 3 residues before the CDR3 end, and the germline J gene provides the missing end. The V gene is TRBV6-2 or TRBV6-3, the J gene TRBJ1-2; TRBD1 matches 7 bases. Germline lookup yields CDR1 MNHEY and CDR2 SVGEGT. The CDR3 is 15 amino acids. Unmatched junction bases numbered 7, after V lost 4 bases and J lost 2 bases. The sequenced part of the CDR3 DNA is TGTGCCAGCAGTTGGCCCCCGGGACAGAACTATGGC. Encoded protein: CASSWPPGQNYG. The full CDR3 protein is CASSWPPGQNYGYTF.

The sequenced CDR3 bases are TGTGCCAGCAGAAACCTCGCCGCGGACACTGAA. It specifies CASRNLAADTE. The whole CDR3 sequence is CASRNLAADTEAFF. V gene TRBV27 combines with J gene TRBJ1-1; D is unresolved. Read sequence stops 3 residues before the CDR3 end, and the germline J gene provides the missing end. Between the trimmed V and J ends, which lost 6 bases and 3 bases, there was a span of 14 bases. This CDR3 region has 14 residues. Germline CDR1 MNHEY, CDR2 SMNVEV (reference sequence).

Comments on this clone: The read halts 3 residues ahead of the CDR3 end, with the missing end drawn from the germline J gene. V and J are TRBV12-3 or TRBV12-4 and TRBJ2-5, with D hard to call. V dropped 5 bases and J dropped 2 bases, with 9 bases sitting between them. The CDR3 spans 13 residues. Incomplete CDR3 DNA: TGTGCCAGCAGTGTTTACAGTCAAGAGACC. Residues: CASSVYSQET. The whole CDR3 protein reads CASSVYSQETQYF.

Note on this clone: The sequence runs out 3 residues before the end of the CDR3; the remainder is reconstructed from the germline J gene. The gene calls are TRBV28 and TRBJ1-1, with D perhaps matching TRBD1 (6 bases). The germline V and J ends were trimmed by 4 bases and 4 bases, with 19 bases remaining between them. Germline values: CDR1 MDHEN, CDR2 SYDVKM. This CDR3 comprises 16 residues. The CDR3 is CASSSPSGVGGTEAFF. Incomplete CDR3 DNA: TGTGCCAGCAGTTCTCCCTCAGGGGTGGGAGGCACTGAA.

In the case of this clone: The CDR3 end is not reached by the read, which stops 3 residues before it; the germline J gene fills it in. The rearrangement links TRBV5-1 to TRBJ1-1; no clear D gene. The V and J ends lost 1 base and 1 base respectively, with 8 bases between them. There are 14 residues in the CDR3. The V gene's germline CDR1 is SGHRS and CDR2 YFSETQ. Incomplete CDR3 DNA: TGCGCCAGCAGCTTGAGTACATCGAACACTGAA. It encodes CASSLSTSNTE. The full CDR3 reads CASSLSTSNTEAFF.

On this clone: A junction boundary mismatches the germline segment, possibly from a read error. The read ends 3 residues shy of where the CDR3 ends; the end is completed using the germline J gene. This chain links TRBV4-1 with TRBJ2-7; D is unresolved. Germline V gene data show CDR1 as MGHRA and CDR2 as YSYEKL. The CDR3 totals 13 residues. The CDR3 DNA, read in part, is TGCACCAGCAGCCAAGTTAAGCTCAACGAG. It encodes CTSSQVKLNE. The full CDR3 protein reads CTSSQVKLNEQYF.

Note on this clone: The CDR3 end falls 3 residues outside the read, so it is completed with the germline J gene. The chain combines TRBV5-1 with TRBJ2-3; D is ambiguous. V was shortened by 4 bases and J by 0 bases, with 15 bases between the two germline ends. The germline CDR1 and CDR2 sequences are SGHRS and YFSETQ. The CDR3 contains 16 residues. CDR3 DNA, as far as it was read: TGCGCCAGCAGCACCGAGCTTAGAACTAGCACAGATACG. Its protein product is CASSTELRTSTDT. The whole CDR3 is CASSTELRTSTDTQYF.

The covered CDR3 bases are TGTGCCAGCAGCCAAGGCCTTAGGCGGGGGGGCCTTCCGTCCCTGAATGAG. It yields the protein CASSQGLRRGGLPSLNE. The complete CDR3 protein is CASSQGLRRGGLPSLNEQFF. The rearrangement joins TRBV3-1 (or the pseudogene TRBV3-2) to TRBJ2-1, with TRBD2 identical over 9 bases. The CDR3 end is not reached by the read, which stops 3 residues before it; the germline J gene fills it in. Germline CDR1 reads LGHDT; CDR2 reads YNNKEL (reference sequence). The trim removed 1 base at V and 7 bases at J, leaving 20 bases unmatched. There are 20 residues in the CDR3.

About this clone itself: Read coverage stops 3 residues before the CDR3 terminus; the germline J gene supplies the remainder. V gene TRBV20-1 combines with J gene TRBJ2-1, with 9 bases aligning to TRBD2. The J segment lost 7 bases and the V segment lost 6 bases, leaving 10 bases of the junction unmatched. Germline V gene data show CDR1 as DFQATT and CDR2 as SNEGSKA (reference sequence). The CDR3 is made up of 14 amino acids. Incomplete CDR3 DNA: TGCAGTGCGAGGGCTCCTAGCGGGGCGAATGAG. This sequence encodes CSARAPSGANE. The CDR3 in its entirety is CSARAPSGANEQFF.

Of note for this clone: Sequencing ends 3 residues short of the CDR3 end; the germline J gene provides the rest. The J gene is TRBJ1-1, the V gene TRBV7-3, with a weak D call TRBD1 (5 bases). CDR1 is SGHTA, CDR2 FQGTGA, per germline. The CDR3 extends over 15 amino acids. V shed 2 bases and J shed 1 base, with 11 bases lying between them. Incomplete CDR3 DNA: TGTGCCAGCAGCTTATCAGGGCAGGAGAACACTGAA. Its translation: CASSLSGQENTE. The whole CDR3 is CASSLSGQENTEAFF.

Of note for this clone: The sequenced fragment ends 3 residues before the CDR3 boundary, so the rest is inferred from the germline J gene. The rearrangement joins TRBV20-1 to TRBJ1-2; a possible D gene is TRBD1 (5 bases). Trimming removed 3 bases from V and 7 bases from J, with 18 bases in between. The CDR3 has 14 amino acids. CDR1 and CDR2 from the germline V gene are DFQATT and SNEGSKA (reference sequence). CDR3 residues: CSARSPGHAFGYTF. The covered CDR3 bases are TGCAGTGCTAGGTCCCCAGGGCACGCGTTTGGC.

As for this clone: The read ends 3 residues early relative to the CDR3; the germline J gene fills the gap. This chain joins TRBV19 and TRBJ1-5; 9 bases are shared with TRBD1. Unmatched junction bases numbered 10, after V lost 7 bases and J lost 6 bases. CDR1 and CDR2 from the germline V gene are LNHDA and SQIVND (reference sequence). CDR3 length equals 15 residues. The CDR3 bases that were read are TGTGCCAGTACCCCCGGGACAGGGAATGTTCAGCCC. Amino acid sequence: CASTPGTGNVQP. In full, the CDR3 is CASTPGTGNVQPQHF. Combining the CDR3 with reference TRBV19 and TRBJ1-5 gives the whole variable domain DGGITQSPKYLFRKEGQNVTLSCEQNLNHDAMYWYRQDPGQGLRLIYYSQIVNDFQKGDIAEGYSVSREKKESFPLTVTSAQKNPTAFYLCASTPGTGNVQPQHFGDGTRLSIL.

Concerning this clone: The read gets to within 3 residues of the CDR3 end, and the germline J gene fills in the rest. The gene calls are TRBV28 and TRBJ2-1; TRBD2 aligns across 9 bases. CDR3 length: 14 residues. The V and J ends lost 8 bases and 5 bases, in that order; junction bases with no gene match: 7. The germline V gene has CDR1 MDHEN and CDR2 SYDVKM. The CDR3 sequence is CASSEASGNNEQFF. The DNA read from the CDR3 is TGTGCCAGCTCAGAGGCTAGCGGGAACAATGAG.